The 29 T cell receptor beta chains in this list originate from one sample, sequenced in a study of type 1 regulatory T cells. MiXCR, run by TCRdb on the reads, gives a single entry per CDR3 protein. Among tens of thousands of distinct CDR3 sequences listed, 20% were seen once. These receptors' targets are unknown. Study-wide findings and caveats: Compared with non-Tr1 cells, Tr1 cells showed a narrower TCR repertoire.

The material sequenced was cultured type 1 regulatory T (Tr1) cells, either the whole culture or a sorted fraction (not recorded which). These receptors originate from a human donor in good health.

This clonotype was seen repeatedly, ten times or more. The chain employs TRBV7-2 and TRBJ1-2, with TRBD1 matching over 8 bases. Germline-derived CDR1 and CDR2 are SGHTA and FQGNSA. V lost 5 bases to trimming and J lost 2 bases; unmatched junction nucleotides: 4. CDR3 size: 14 residues. CDR3 nucleotide sequence: TGTGCCAGCAGCCGGGACAGGACAAACTATGGCTACACCTTC. Protein product: CASSRDRTNYGYTF.

The J gene is TRBJ2-1, the V gene TRBV5-1; TRBD2 is a possible D gene (6 bases). The V and J ends lost 0 bases and 7 bases respectively, with 14 bases between them. CDR3 length: 15 amino acids. CDR1 SGHRS and CDR2 YFSETQ come from the germline V gene. The CDR3 reads CASSLEEGRWNEQFF. DNA of the CDR3: TGCGCCAGCAGCTTGGAGGAGGGCCGCTGGAATGAGCAGTTCTTC.

By sample fraction, this clonotype is medium-sized. The rearrangement links TRBV20-1 to TRBJ1-2; the D is unclear. Germline CDR1 DFQATT, CDR2 SNEGSKA (reference sequence). V was trimmed by 6 bases and J by 4 bases, leaving 12 bases between them. This CDR3 spans 12 amino acids. CDR3: CSAPPRSYGYTF. Written as DNA, the CDR3 is TGCAGTGCACCTCCGAGGAGCTATGGCTACACCTTC.

The chain links TRBV5-5 to TRBJ2-3; no definite D call. The V gene lost 5 bases and the J gene lost 3 bases, with 10 bases spanning the gap. Per the germline V gene, CDR1 is SGHKS and CDR2 is YYEKEE (reference sequence). This CDR3 comprises 13 residues. In DNA, the CDR3 is TGTGCCAGCAGTCGAGGAACAACAGATACGCAGTATTTT. Amino acid sequence: CASSRGTTDTQYF.

This clonotype was counted a few times. The chain uses TRBV5-1 and TRBJ2-7, with a weak D call TRBD2 (5 bases). V gave up 0 bases and J gave up 4 bases, with 11 bases separating them. Germline V lookup: CDR1 SGHRS, CDR2 YFSETQ. The CDR3 is made up of 14 amino acids. CDR3 DNA sequence: TGCGCCAGCAGCTTGGCGGACGGACTGTACGAGCAGTACTTC. This sequence encodes CASSLADGLYEQYF.

In its sample, this clonotype was seen a few times. The rearrangement uses TRBV5-1 and TRBJ2-7, with D perhaps TRBD1 (6 bases). This CDR3 has 14 residues. Trimming cost V 4 bases and J 0 bases, with 11 bases left between them. The germline V gene encodes CDR1 SGHRS and CDR2 YFSETQ. The DNA for the CDR3 is TGCGCCAGCAGCGGGACATTGAGCTCCTACGAGCAGTACTTC. It specifies CASSGTLSSYEQYF.

V is TRBV5-1 and J is TRBJ1-6; D gene unclear. Deletions cut 4 bases from V and 7 bases from J, with 18 bases between. Germline V gives CDR1 SGHRS, CDR2 YFSETQ. The CDR3 covers 16 residues. The CDR3 bases are TGCGCCAGCAGCGCGGGGTTTACAGAGAACAATTCACCCCTCCACTTT. Its protein product is CASSAGFTENNSPLHF.

This chain joins TRBV7-2 and TRBJ2-5, with 9 bases matching TRBD2. The CDR3 spans 17 residues. Unmatched junction bases numbered 7, after V lost 1 base and J lost 1 base. Germline CDR1 and CDR2: SGHTA and FQGNSA. CDR3 region: CASSLGPAGGSQETQYF. The CDR3 DNA reads as TGTGCCAGCAGCTTAGGGCCAGCGGGGGGCAGCCAAGAGACCCAGTACTTC.

In its sample, this clonotype was seen a few times. The rearrangement links TRBV7-9 to TRBJ2-7; no reliable D call. Trimming removed 3 bases from V and 7 bases from J, with 13 bases in between. The CDR3 totals 13 residues. CDR1 is SEHNR and CDR2 is FQNEAQ in the germline V gene (reference sequence). The CDR3 sequence is CASSLALSSEQYF. The CDR3 DNA follows: TGTGCCAGCAGCTTGGCCCTAAGTTCGGAGCAGTACTTC.

This clonotype was seen a handful of times. V and J are TRBV29-1 and TRBJ2-5; D tentatively reads TRBD1 or TRBD2 (5 bases each). The CDR3 length is 14 residues. Trimming removed 6 bases from V and 5 bases from J, with 19 bases in between. Germline V CDR1 and CDR2: SQVTM, ANQGSEA. CDR3 region: CSVDSGTVRETQYF. CDR3 nucleotide sequence: TGCAGCGTCGACAGTGGGACGGTTAGGGAGACCCAGTACTTC.

V is TRBV11-2 and J is TRBJ1-2; no firm D call. This CDR3 comprises 13 residues. Looked up from germline, CDR1 is SGHAT and CDR2 is FQNNGV. Trimming removed 5 bases from V and 7 bases from J, with 14 bases in between. The CDR3 sequence is CASSRHDYRGYTF. The CDR3, as DNA: TGTGCCAGCAGCCGACACGACTACCGTGGCTACACCTTC.

Concerning this clonotype: The junction differs from germline at one of its ends, possibly a read error. The J gene is TRBJ1-5, the V gene TRBV12-3 or TRBV12-4; D perhaps matches TRBD1 (5 bases). The CDR3 runs 16 residues. The CDR3 DNA sequence: TGTGCCAGCGGTTTAAAGAAGGGGCAGGGAAGTCAGCCCCAGCATTTT. It is translated as CASGLKKGQGSQPQHF.

This clonotype has a handful of counts. The rearrangement uses TRBV15 and TRBJ2-1; weak D call: TRBD2 (5 bases). The V end lost 0 bases, the J end lost 9 bases, and 6 bases lay between the germline ends. The CDR3 has 12 residues. Germline CDR1 LNHNV, CDR2 YYDKDF (reference sequence). CDR3 DNA: TGTGCCACCAGCAGAGATGGGAGTGAGCAGTTCTTC. Amino acids: CATSRDGSEQFF.

This clonotype has just a few counts. The rearrangement joins TRBV12-3 or TRBV12-4 to TRBJ2-3, with 7 bases that match TRBD1. This CDR3 has 12 residues. Trimming removed 6 bases from V and 5 bases from J; junction bases left unmatched: 2. CDR3 region: CASRQGLDTQYF. The CDR3 nucleotides read TGTGCCAGCAGACAGGGGTTAGATACGCAGTATTTT.

This clonotype was seen more than once but under ten times. The chain combines TRBV5-1 with TRBJ1-1; the D is unclear. The V end lost 3 bases, the J end lost 0 bases, and 9 bases lay between the germline ends. Germline V gene sequence: CDR1 SGHRS, CDR2 YFSETQ. This CDR3 is built from 14 residues. The CDR3 loop is CASSSTPLNTEAFF. Here the CDR3 DNA reads TGCGCCAGCAGCTCAACACCCTTGAACACTGAAGCTTTCTTT.

The chain employs TRBV7-2 and TRBJ2-3; TRBD2 is a possible D gene (5 bases). This CDR3 spans 15 amino acids. CDR1 SGHTA and CDR2 FQGNSA come from the germline V gene. The V gene lost 5 bases and the J gene lost 5 bases, with 17 bases spanning the gap. The CDR3 sequence: CASSLVGPAGDTQYF. The DNA of the CDR3 is TGTGCCAGCAGCCTGGTGGGCCCGGCGGGAGATACGCAGTATTTT.

This clonotype was found a few times. This rearrangement joins TRBV4-2 to TRBJ2-5; TRBD1 or TRBD2 may be the D gene (5 bases each). The CDR3 is 15 residues long. Trimming removed 4 bases at V and 5 bases at J, with 17 bases between. Germline V CDR1 and CDR2: LGHNA, YNFKEQ. Here the CDR3 reads CASSLQGSGGETQYF. The CDR3 coding sequence is TGTGCCAGCAGCCTGCAGGGCTCCGGCGGGGAGACCCAGTACTTC.

The rearrangement joins TRBV7-2 to TRBJ1-2; D possibly corresponds to TRBD1 (5 bases). V shed 5 bases and J shed 2 bases, with 15 bases lying between them. The CDR3 length is 15 residues. CDR1 SGHTA and CDR2 FQGNSA come from the germline V gene. The CDR3, as DNA: TGTGCCAGCAGCCCCGTGGGGGTTCTAAACTATGGCTACACCTTC. It codes for CASSPVGVLNYGYTF.

The rearrangement links TRBV6-1 to TRBJ2-7; no firm D call. This CDR3 has 14 amino acids. The V gene lost 7 bases and the J gene lost 2 bases, with 15 bases spanning the gap. The V gene's germline CDR1 is MNHNS and CDR2 SASEGT. Written as DNA, the CDR3 is TGTGCCAGCAAAATTACACGGTTGACCTACGAGCAGTACTTC. This sequence encodes CASKITRLTYEQYF.

This clonotype was picked up a small number of times. V usage is TRBV28 and J usage is TRBJ1-2, with 9 bases aligning to TRBD1. Unmatched junction bases numbered 19, after V lost 3 bases and J lost 8 bases. This CDR3 region has 18 residues. Germline CDR1 MDHEN, CDR2 SYDVKM. Here the CDR3 DNA reads TGTGCCAGCAGTTTCCCCCGGGACAGGGAGATATTAAGCACCGGCTACACCTTC. This translates into CASSFPRDREILSTGYTF.

The chain employs TRBV7-2 and TRBJ2-3, with TRBD2 as a possible D gene (6 bases). The CDR3 loop spans 15 amino acids. V was cut by 5 bases and J by 2 bases, with 14 bases left in between. Looked up from germline, CDR1 is SGHTA and CDR2 is FQGNSA. The CDR3, as DNA: TGTGCCAGCAGCCCGACTAGTCTAACCACAGATACGCAGTATTTT. This translates into CASSPTSLTTDTQYF.

The V call is TRBV18, the J call TRBJ2-1, with 7 bases lining up with TRBD2. With 8 bases clipped from V and 7 bases from J, the junction kept 2 bases outside the gene matches. This CDR3 spans 11 amino acids. Germline V gene sequence: CDR1 KGHSH, CDR2 LQKENI. The CDR3 sequence: CASRRENEQFF. CDR3 nucleotides: TGTGCCAGCCGGCGGGAGAATGAGCAGTTCTTC.

In its sample, this clonotype was seen a few times. V gene TRBV9 combines with J gene TRBJ2-1; D tentatively fits TRBD1 or TRBD2 (5 bases each). Germline CDR1 SGDLS, CDR2 YYNGEE. Trimming left V 0 bases short and J 6 bases short, with 10 bases between. There are 14 residues in the CDR3. The CDR3 is CASSVGGTINEQFF. The CDR3 DNA reads as TGTGCCAGCAGCGTAGGAGGGACCATCAATGAGCAGTTCTTC.

The V and J genes are TRBV7-2 and TRBJ2-1; D perhaps matches TRBD1 (5 bases). Germline loops: CDR1 SGHTA, CDR2 FQGNSA. The V gene lost 11 bases and the J gene lost 9 bases, with 17 bases spanning the gap. CDR3 size: 12 residues. The CDR3 region has the DNA TGTGCCGGGCGTGGGGCCTTGGTTGAGCAGTTCTTC. Amino acid sequence: CAGRGALVEQFF.

This chain connects TRBV12-3 or TRBV12-4 to TRBJ2-2; D call uncertain. Trimming took off 6 bases at V and 6 bases at J, with 11 bases between the two ends. This CDR3 comprises 13 residues. The CDR3 sequence: CASSLLNSGELFF. CDR3 coding DNA: TGTGCCAGCAGCCTACTAAACTCCGGGGAGCTGTTTTTT.

In its sample, this clonotype was seen a few times. The CDR3 sequence: CAPPPGYEQYF. The CDR3 nucleotides are TGTGCCCCCCCCCCGGGCTACGAGCAGTACTTC. The chain combines TRBV24-1 with TRBJ2-7; D remains unclear. Germline CDR1 KGHDR, CDR2 SFDVKD. The length of the CDR3 is 11 residues. V lost 12 bases, J lost 3 bases, and 11 bases lay in between.

This chain uses TRBV18 with TRBJ1-5; D is unclear. Germline V CDR1 and CDR2: KGHSH, LQKENI. The CDR3 loop spans 14 amino acids. The V gene lost 4 bases and the J gene lost 5 bases, with 12 bases spanning the gap. The CDR3 DNA follows: TGTGCCAGCTCACGGGAAGGTAGGGATCAGCCCCAGCATTTT. Translated: CASSREGRDQPQHF.

The chain joins TRBV27 to TRBJ1-6, with D maybe TRBD1 (5 bases). V lost 5 bases, J lost 6 bases, and 14 bases lay in between. The CDR3 sequence is 15 residues long. Germline-derived CDR1 and CDR2 are MNHEY and SMNVEV (reference sequence). CDR3 nucleotide sequence: TGTGCCAGCAGTACTCGACAGCGGGCTAATTCACCCCTCCACTTT. This sequence encodes CASSTRQRANSPLHF.

This clonotype was detected only a few times. The chain links TRBV20-1 to TRBJ2-3; 10 bases are shared with TRBD2. CDR3 length: 14 residues. Trimming at V came to 5 bases and at J to 4 bases, leaving 6 bases not matched to a gene. The V gene's germline CDR1 is DFQATT and CDR2 SNEGSKA (reference sequence). The CDR3 protein is CSAEVAGGADTQYF. CDR3 coding DNA: TGCAGTGCTGAGGTAGCGGGAGGCGCAGATACGCAGTATTTT.